The rows below give T cell receptor beta chains drawn from one sample of a study of personalized T cell therapy for brain tumors. These TCRs' antigens remain unknown. Profiling relied on immunoSEQ multiplex PCR, and the TCRdb table lists in-frame clones only, not all of them. This table has 1,500 to 2,000 clones, less than 25% appearing once. Sequenced input: a T cell product expanded with peptides in culture. The origin of the receptors is a human donor with medulloblastoma. The CDR3 runs from the conserved cysteine through the conserved F or W. D genes are given only for firm matches. Size values are once, few and many counts, or a class for expanded clones, and some rows have none.

D: -
V: TRBV4-1
J: TRBJ1-2
size: once
CDR3: CASKYPLANYGYTF
DNA: TGCGCCAGCAAATATCCACTGGCTAACTATGGCTACACCTTC

D: -
V: TRBV6-5
J: TRBJ1-3
size: few
CDR3: CASSIASSGNTIYF
DNA: TGTGCCAGCAGTATTGCGAGCTCTGGAAACACCATATATTTT

D: -
V: TRBV7-9
J: TRBJ2-1
size: medium-sized
CDR3: CASSLVVRGRNEQFF
DNA: TGTGCCAGCAGCTTAGTGGTGAGGGGCCGCAATGAGCAGTTCTTC

D: TRBD1
V: TRBV5-1
J: TRBJ1-5
size: many
CDR3: CASSLDRTNQPQHF
DNA: TGCGCCAGCAGTCTGGACAGGACGAATCAGCCCCAGCATTTT

D: -
V: TRBV7-3
J: TRBJ2-2
size: many
CDR3: CASSSYSQQANTGELFF
DNA: TGTGCCAGCAGCTCCTACTCACAGCAGGCGAACACCGGGGAGCTGTTTTTT

D: -
V: TRBV3-1/TRBV3-2
J: TRBJ2-7
size: large
CDR3: CASSRMRTYEQYF
DNA: TGTGCCAGCAGCCGGATGCGTACCTACGAGCAGTACTTC

D: TRBD2
V: TRBV5-1
J: TRBJ2-2
size: few
CDR3: CASSLGGLATGELFF
DNA: TGCGCCAGCAGCTTGGGGGGACTAGCAACCGGGGAGCTGTTTTTT

D: TRBD1
V: TRBV6-1
J: TRBJ1-5
size: -
CDR3: CASSRDRGQQPQHF
DNA: TGTGCCAGCAGTAGGGACAGGGGGCAACAGCCCCAGCATTTT

D: -
V: TRBV10-1
J: TRBJ1-1
size: many
CDR3: CASSESRAGDSTEAFF
DNA: TGCGCCAGCAGTGAGTCAAGGGCAGGGGATTCCACTGAAGCTTTCTTT

D: -
V: TRBV4-1
J: TRBJ1-5
size: few
CDR3: CASSQGTLGRGFGQPQHF
DNA: TGCGCCAGCAGCCAAGGAACGTTGGGAAGGGGGTTCGGTCAGCCCCAGCATTTT